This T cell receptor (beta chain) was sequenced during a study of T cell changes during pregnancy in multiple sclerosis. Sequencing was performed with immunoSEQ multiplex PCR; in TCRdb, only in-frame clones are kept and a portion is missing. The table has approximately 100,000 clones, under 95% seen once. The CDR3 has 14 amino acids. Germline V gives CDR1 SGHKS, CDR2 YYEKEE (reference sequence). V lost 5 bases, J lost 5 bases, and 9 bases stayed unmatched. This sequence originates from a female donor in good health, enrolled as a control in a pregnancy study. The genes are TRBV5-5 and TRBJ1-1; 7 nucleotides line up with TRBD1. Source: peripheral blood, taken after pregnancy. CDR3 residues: CASSNDRVGTEAFF. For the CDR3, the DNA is TGTGCCAGCAGTAACGACAGGGTGGGAACTGAAGCTTTCTTT.